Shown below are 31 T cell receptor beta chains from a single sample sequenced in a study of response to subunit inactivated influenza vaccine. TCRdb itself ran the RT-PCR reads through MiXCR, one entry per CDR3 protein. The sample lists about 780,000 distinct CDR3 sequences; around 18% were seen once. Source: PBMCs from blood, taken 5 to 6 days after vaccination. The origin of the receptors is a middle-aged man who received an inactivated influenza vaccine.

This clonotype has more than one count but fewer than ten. CDR3 amino acids: CASSAAGGSVEQYF. CDR3 nucleotide sequence: TGTGCCAGCAGCGCTGCCGGGGGTTCGGTCGAGCAGTACTTC. The chain joins TRBV9 to TRBJ2-7; maybe TRBD2 (6 bases). The V end lost 3 bases, the J end lost 6 bases, and 16 bases lay between the germline ends. The CDR3 consists of 14 residues. The V gene's germline CDR1 is SGDLS and CDR2 YYNGEE.

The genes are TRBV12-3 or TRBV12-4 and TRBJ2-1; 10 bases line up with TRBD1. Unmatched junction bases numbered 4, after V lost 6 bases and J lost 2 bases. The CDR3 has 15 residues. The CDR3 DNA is TGTGCCAGCAGACTGACAGGGGGCGCCTACAATGAGCAGTTCTTC. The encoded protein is CASRLTGGAYNEQFF.

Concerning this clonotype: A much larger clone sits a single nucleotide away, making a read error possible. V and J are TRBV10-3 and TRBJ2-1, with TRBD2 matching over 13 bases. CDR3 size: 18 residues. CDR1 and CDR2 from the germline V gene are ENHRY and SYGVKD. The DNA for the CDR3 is TGTGCCACCCGCGGACTAGCGGGAGATTTGGGGTCCTACAATGAGCAGCTCTTC. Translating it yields CATRGLAGDLGSYNEQLF.

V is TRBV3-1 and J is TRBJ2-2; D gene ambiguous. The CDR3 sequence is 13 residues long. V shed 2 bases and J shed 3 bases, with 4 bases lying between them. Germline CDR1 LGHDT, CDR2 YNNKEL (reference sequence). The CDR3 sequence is CASSQLDTGELFF. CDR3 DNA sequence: TGTGCCAGCAGCCAATTGGACACCGGGGAGCTGTTTTTT.

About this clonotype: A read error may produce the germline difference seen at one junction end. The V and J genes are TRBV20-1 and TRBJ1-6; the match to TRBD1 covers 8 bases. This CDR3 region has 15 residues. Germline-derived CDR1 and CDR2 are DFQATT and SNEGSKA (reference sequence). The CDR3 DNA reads TGCAGTGCTTCCCGCGGACAGGGAGGGGATTCATCCCTCCACTTT. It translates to CSASRGQGGDSSLHF.

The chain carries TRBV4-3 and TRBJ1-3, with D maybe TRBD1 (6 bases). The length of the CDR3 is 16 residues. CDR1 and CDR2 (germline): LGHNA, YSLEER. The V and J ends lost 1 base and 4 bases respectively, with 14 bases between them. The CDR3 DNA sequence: TGCGCCAGCAGCCAAGGGTCGACAGGCTCCGGAAACACCATATATTTT. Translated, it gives CASSQGSTGSGNTIYF.

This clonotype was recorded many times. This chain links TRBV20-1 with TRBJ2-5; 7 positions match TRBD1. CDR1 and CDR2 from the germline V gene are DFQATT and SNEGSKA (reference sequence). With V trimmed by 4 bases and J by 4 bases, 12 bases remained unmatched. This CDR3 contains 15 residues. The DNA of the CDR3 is TGCAGTGCTAAAGACAGGGAATGGTATCTAGAGACCCAGTACTTC. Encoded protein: CSAKDREWYLETQYF.

DNA of the CDR3: TGCAGTGCTAGGGCAGCCGCCTCTGGAAACACCATATATTTT. Protein product: CSARAAASGNTIYF. The chain joins TRBV20-1 to TRBJ1-3; no clear D gene. The V and J ends lost 3 bases and 0 bases respectively, with 9 bases between them. CDR1 is DFQATT and CDR2 is SNEGSKA in the germline V gene (reference sequence). The CDR3 is made up of 14 amino acids.

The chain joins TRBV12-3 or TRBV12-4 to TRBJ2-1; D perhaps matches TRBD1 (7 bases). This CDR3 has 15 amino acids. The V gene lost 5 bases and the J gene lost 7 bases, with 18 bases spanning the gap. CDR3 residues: CASSIRQGGWNEQFF. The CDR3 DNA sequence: TGTGCCAGCAGTATCCGACAGGGAGGATGGAATGAGCAGTTCTTC.

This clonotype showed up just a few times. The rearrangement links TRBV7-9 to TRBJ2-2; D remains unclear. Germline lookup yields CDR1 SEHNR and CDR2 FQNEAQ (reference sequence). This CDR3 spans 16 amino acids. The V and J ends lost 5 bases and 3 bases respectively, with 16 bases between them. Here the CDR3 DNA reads TGTGCCAGCAGCCGCTCCGGTGGATTGGACACCGGGGAGCTGTTTTTT. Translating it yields CASSRSGGLDTGELFF.

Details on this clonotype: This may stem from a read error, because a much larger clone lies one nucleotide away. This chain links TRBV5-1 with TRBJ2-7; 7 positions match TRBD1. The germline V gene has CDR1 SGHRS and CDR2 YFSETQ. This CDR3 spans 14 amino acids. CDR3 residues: CASSSGQRTYEQHF. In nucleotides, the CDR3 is TGCGCCAGCAGCTCGGGACAGAGAACCTACGAGCAGCACTTC.

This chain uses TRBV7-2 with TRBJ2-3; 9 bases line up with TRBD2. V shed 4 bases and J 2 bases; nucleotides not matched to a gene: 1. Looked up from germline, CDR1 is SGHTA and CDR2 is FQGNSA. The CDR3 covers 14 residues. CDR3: CASSWTSATDTQYF. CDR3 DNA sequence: TGTGCCAGCAGCTGGACTAGCGCCACAGATACGCAGTATTTT.

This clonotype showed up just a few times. CDR3 sequence reads: CSVETGDGKNIQYF. The CDR3 nucleotides read TGCAGCGTGGAGACAGGGGATGGCAAAAACATTCAGTACTTC. The chain is built from TRBV29-1 and TRBJ2-4, with TRBD1 identical over 8 bases. The V and J ends lost 6 bases and 3 bases, in that order; junction bases with no gene match: 7. Germline lookup yields CDR1 SQVTM and CDR2 ANQGSEA. The CDR3 totals 14 residues.

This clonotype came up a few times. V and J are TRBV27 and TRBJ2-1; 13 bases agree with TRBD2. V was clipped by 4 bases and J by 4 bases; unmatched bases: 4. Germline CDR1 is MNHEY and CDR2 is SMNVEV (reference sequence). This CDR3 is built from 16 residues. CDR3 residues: CASSSLTSGGYNEQFF. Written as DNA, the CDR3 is TGTGCCAGCAGTTCGCTGACTAGCGGGGGGTACAATGAGCAGTTCTTC.

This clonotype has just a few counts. The CDR3 nucleotides are TGTGCCAGCAGTGGGGGACTAGTCGCCTACGAGCAGTACTTC. This gives the protein CASSGGLVAYEQYF. This chain joins TRBV12-3 or TRBV12-4 and TRBJ2-7, with 8 bases fitting TRBD2. With 5 bases clipped from V and 2 bases from J, the junction kept 5 bases outside the gene matches. The CDR3 consists of 14 residues.

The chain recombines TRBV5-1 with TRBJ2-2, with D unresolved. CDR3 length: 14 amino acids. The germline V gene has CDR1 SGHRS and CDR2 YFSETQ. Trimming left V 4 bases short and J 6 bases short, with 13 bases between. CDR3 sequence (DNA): TGCGCCAGCAGCCTCTCAAGCTCTGCCGGGGAGCTGTTTTTT. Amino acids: CASSLSSSAGELFF.

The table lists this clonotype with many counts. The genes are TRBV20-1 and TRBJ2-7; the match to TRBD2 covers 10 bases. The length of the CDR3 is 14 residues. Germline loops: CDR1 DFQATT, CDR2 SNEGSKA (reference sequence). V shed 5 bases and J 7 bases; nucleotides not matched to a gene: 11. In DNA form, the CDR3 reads TGCAGTGCTGCCAATAGCGGGGGGTCGGGGGAGCAGTACTTC. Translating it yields CSAANSGGSGEQYF.

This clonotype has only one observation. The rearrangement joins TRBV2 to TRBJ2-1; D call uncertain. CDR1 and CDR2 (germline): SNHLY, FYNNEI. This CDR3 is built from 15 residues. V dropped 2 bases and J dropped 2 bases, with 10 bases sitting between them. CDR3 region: CASSEMGNTYNEQFF. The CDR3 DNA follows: TGTGCCAGCAGTGAAATGGGGAATACCTACAATGAGCAGTTCTTC.

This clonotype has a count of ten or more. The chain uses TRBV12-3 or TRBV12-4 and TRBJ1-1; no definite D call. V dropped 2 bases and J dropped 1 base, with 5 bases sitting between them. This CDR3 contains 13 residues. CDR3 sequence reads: CASSLWENTEAFF. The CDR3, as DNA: TGTGCCAGCAGTTTATGGGAGAACACTGAAGCTTTCTTT.

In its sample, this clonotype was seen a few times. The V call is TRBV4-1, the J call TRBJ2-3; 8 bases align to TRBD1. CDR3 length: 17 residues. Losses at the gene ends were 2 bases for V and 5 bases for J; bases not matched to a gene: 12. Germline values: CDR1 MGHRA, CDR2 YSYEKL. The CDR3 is CASSQSPPGQGGDTQYF. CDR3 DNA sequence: TGCGCCAGCAGCCAATCTCCCCCCGGACAGGGCGGAGATACGCAGTATTTT.

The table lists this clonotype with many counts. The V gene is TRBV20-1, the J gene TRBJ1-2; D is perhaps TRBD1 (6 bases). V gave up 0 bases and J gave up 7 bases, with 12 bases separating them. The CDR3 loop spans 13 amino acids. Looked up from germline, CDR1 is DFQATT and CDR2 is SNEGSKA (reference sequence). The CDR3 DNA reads TGCAGTGCTAGAGATGAGGCAGGGGTTGGCTACACCTTC. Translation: CSARDEAGVGYTF.

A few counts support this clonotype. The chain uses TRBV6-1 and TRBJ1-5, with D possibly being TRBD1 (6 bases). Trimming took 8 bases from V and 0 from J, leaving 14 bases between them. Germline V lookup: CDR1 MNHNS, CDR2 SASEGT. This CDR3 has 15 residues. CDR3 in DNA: TGTGCCAGCCTAACCCAACAGGGTAGCAATCAGCCCCAGCATTTT. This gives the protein CASLTQQGSNQPQHF.

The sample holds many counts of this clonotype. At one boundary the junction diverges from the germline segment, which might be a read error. CDR3 residues: CASSLYTNAEAFF. The CDR3, as DNA: TGTGCCAGCAGTTTGTATACGAACGCTGAAGCTTTCTTT. The chain uses TRBV12-3 or TRBV12-4 and TRBJ1-1; D not certain. This CDR3 comprises 13 residues.

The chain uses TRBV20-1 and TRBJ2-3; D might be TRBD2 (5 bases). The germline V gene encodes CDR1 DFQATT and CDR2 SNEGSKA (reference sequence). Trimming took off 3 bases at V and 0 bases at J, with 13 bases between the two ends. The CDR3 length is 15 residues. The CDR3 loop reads CSASGAASSTDTQYF. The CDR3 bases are TGCAGTGCTAGCGGAGCGGCTTCTAGCACAGATACGCAGTATTTT.

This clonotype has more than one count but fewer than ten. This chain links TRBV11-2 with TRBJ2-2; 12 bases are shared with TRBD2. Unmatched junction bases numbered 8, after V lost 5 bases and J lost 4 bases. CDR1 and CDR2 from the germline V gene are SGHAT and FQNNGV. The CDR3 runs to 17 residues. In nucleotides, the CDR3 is TGTGCCAGCAGCCGCCGACTAGCGGGAGTCGTCACCGGGGAGCTGTTTTTT. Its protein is CASSRRLAGVVTGELFF.

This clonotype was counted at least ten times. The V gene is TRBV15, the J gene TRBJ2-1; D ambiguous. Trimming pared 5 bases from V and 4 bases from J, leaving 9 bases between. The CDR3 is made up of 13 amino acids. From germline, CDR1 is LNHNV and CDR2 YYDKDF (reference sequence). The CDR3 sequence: CATSRADYNEQFF. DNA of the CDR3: TGTGCCACCAGCCGGGCAGATTACAATGAGCAGTTCTTC. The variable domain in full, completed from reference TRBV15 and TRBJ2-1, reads DAMVIQNPRYQVTQFGKPVTLSCSQTLNHNVMYWYQQKSSQAPKLLFHYYDKDFNNEADTPDNFQSRRPNTSFCFLDIRSPGLGDTAMYLCATSRADYNEQFFGPGTRLTVL.

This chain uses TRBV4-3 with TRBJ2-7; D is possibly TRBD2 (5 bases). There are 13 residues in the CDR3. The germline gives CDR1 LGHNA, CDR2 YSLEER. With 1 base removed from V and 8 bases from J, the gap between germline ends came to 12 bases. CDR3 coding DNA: TGCGCCAGCAGCCAAGGAAACGGGGTGAAGCAGTACTTC. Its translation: CASSQGNGVKQYF.

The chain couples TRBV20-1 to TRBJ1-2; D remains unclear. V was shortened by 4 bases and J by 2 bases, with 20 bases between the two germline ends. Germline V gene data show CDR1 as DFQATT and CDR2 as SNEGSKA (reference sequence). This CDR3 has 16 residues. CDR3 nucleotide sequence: TGCAGTGCTACGGTCCCCATGGGCCTGGGGAACTATGGCTACACCTTC. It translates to CSATVPMGLGNYGYTF.

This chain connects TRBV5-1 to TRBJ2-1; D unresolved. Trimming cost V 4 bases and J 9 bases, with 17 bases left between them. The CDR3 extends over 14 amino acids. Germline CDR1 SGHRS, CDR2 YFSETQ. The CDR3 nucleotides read TGCGCCAGCAGCACGAAGATCCCTATCGTTGAGCAGTTCTTC. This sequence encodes CASSTKIPIVEQFF.

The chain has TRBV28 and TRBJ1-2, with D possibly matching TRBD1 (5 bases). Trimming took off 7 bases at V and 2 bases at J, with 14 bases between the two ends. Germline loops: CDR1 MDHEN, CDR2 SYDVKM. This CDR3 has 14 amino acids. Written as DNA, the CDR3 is TGTGCCAGCATCTCAGGGCCCGGAAACTATGGCTACACCTTC. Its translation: CASISGPGNYGYTF.

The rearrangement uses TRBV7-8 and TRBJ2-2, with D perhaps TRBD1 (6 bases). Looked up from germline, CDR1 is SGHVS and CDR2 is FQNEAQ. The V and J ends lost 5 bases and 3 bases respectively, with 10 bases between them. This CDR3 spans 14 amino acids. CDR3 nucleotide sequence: TGTGCCAGCAGCGTTACAGGGTACACCGGGGAGCTGTTTTTT. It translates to CASSVTGYTGELFF.